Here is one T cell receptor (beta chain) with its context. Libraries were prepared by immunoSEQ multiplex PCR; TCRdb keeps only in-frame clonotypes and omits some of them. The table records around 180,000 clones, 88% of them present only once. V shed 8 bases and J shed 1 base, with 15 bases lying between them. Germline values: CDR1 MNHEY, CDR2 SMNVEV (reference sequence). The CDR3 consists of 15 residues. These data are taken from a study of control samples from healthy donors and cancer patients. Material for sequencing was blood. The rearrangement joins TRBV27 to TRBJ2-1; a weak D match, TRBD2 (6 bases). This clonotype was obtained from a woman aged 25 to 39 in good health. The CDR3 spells CASSEEGLSYNEQFF. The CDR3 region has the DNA TGTGCCAGCTCCGAAGAGGGACTTTCCTACAATGAGCAGTTCTTC.